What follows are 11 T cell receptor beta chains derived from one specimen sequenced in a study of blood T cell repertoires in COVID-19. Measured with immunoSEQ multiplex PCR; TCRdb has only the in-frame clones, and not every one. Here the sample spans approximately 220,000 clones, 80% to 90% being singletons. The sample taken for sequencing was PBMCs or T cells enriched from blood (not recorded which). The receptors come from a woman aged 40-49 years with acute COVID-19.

The CDR3 here is CASSEGQGAWPQHF. The CDR3 DNA is TGTGCCAGCAGTGAGGGGCAGGGTGCCTGGCCCCAGCATTTT. The rearrangement uses TRBV2 and TRBJ1-5; D may be TRBD1 (5 bases). From germline, CDR1 is SNHLY and CDR2 FYNNEI. The V and J ends lost 3 bases and 9 bases respectively, with 15 bases between them. This CDR3 spans 14 amino acids.

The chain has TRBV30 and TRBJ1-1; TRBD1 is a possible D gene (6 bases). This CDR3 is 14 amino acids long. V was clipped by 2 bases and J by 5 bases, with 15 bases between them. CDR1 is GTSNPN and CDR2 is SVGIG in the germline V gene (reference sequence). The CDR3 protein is CAWSPWTVGTEAFF. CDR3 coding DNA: TGTGCCTGGAGTCCCTGGACAGTAGGAACTGAAGCTTTCTTT.

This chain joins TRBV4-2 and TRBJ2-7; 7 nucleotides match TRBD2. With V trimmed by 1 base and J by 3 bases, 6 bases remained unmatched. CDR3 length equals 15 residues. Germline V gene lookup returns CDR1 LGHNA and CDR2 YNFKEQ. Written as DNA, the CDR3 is TGTGCCAGCAGCCAAGTGGGGGGGAGAGACTACGAGCAGTACTTC. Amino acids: CASSQVGGRDYEQYF.

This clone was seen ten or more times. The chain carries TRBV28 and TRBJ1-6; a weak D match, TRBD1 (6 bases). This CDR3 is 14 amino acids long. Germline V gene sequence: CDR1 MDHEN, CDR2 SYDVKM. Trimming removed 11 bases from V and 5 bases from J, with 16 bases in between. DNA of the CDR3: TGTGCCGGAAAAAGGGGGGGAGATAATTCACCCCTCCACTTT. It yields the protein CAGKRGGDNSPLHF.

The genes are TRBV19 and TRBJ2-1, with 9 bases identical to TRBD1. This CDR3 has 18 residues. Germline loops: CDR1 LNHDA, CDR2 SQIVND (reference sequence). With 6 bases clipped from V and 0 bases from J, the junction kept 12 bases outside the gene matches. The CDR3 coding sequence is TGTGCCAGTAGACCGACAGGGGGGACGGGCGGCTCCTACAATGAGCAGTTCTTC. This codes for CASRPTGGTGGSYNEQFF.

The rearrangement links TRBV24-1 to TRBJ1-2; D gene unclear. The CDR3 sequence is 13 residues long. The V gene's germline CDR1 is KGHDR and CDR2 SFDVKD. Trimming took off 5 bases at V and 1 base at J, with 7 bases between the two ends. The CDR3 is CATSAAGNYGYTF. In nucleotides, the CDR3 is TGTGCCACCAGTGCCGCGGGTAACTATGGCTACACCTTC.

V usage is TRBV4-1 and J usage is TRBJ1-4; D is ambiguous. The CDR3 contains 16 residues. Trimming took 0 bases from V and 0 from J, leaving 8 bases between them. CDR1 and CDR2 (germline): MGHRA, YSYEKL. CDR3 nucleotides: TGCGCCAGCAGCCAAGATCTGTTTGCAACTAATGAAAAACTGTTTTTT. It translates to CASSQDLFATNEKLFF.

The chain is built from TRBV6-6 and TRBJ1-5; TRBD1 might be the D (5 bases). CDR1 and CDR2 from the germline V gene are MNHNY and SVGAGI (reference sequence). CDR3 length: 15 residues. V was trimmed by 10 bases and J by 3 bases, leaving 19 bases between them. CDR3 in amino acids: CATQLGQLNNQPQHF. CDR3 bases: TGTGCCACGCAGTTGGGGCAGCTAAACAATCAGCCCCAGCATTTT.

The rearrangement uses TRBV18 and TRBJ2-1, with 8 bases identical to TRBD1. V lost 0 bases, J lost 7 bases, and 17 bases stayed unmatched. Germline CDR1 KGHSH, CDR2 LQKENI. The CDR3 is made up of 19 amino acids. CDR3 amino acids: CASSPPMDRVPTGGNEQFF. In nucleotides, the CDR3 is TGTGCCAGCTCACCACCGATGGACAGGGTACCCACAGGAGGGAATGAGCAGTTCTTC.

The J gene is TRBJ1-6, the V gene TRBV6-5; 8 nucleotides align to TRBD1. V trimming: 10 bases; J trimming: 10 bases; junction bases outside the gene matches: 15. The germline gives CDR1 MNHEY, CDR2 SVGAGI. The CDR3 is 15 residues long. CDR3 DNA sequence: TGTGCCATTAAGTCTCCCGGACAGGGAACATCACCCCTCCACTTT. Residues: CAIKSPGQGTSPLHF.

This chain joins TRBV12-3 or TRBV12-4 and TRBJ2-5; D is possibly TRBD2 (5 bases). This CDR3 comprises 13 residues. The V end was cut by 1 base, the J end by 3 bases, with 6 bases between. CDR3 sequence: CASSLDGEETQYF. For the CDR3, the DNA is TGTGCCAGCAGTTTAGACGGGGAAGAGACCCAGTACTTC.